Each of the 20 T cell receptor beta chains below was sequenced from the same sample in a study of graft-versus-host responses after intestinal transplantation. Using immunoSEQ multiplex PCR, the repertoire was profiled, and TCRdb retains in-frame clones only, with some absent. The sample yields about 89,000 clones, around 90% seen once. Their specific antigens are unknown. Sequencing was performed on unstimulated CD4+ T cells sorted from spleen or lymph node cells, taken before intestinal transplant. These TCRs come from a human donor who received an intestinal transplant.

V gene TRBV5-5 combines with J gene TRBJ2-1; a weak D match, TRBD1 (6 bases). Germline V gene lookup returns CDR1 SGHKS and CDR2 YYEKEE (reference sequence). The germline V and J ends were trimmed by 4 bases and 7 bases, with 18 bases remaining between them. The CDR3 loop spans 15 amino acids. The CDR3 region is CASSLTGHRGNEQFF. As DNA, the CDR3 is TGTGCCAGCAGCCTCACGGGACACCGAGGGAATGAGCAGTTCTTC.

The rearrangement links TRBV28 to TRBJ2-3; 16 nucleotides agree with TRBD2. V lost 7 bases and J lost 1; bases outside the gene matches: 14. Germline V lookup: CDR1 MDHEN, CDR2 SYDVKM. The CDR3 totals 20 residues. DNA for the CDR3: TGTGCCAGCATCCAATGGGGACTAGCGGGAGGGCTAAGGGGCACAGATACGCAGTATTTT. It specifies CASIQWGLAGGLRGTDTQYF.

This chain joins TRBV9 and TRBJ1-6; D might be TRBD1 (6 bases). V shed 0 bases and J shed 10 bases, with 11 bases lying between them. The CDR3 has 14 residues. From germline, CDR1 is SGDLS and CDR2 YYNGEE. CDR3 protein: CASSVVEGDSPLHF. In nucleotides, the CDR3 is TGTGCCAGCAGCGTAGTGGAGGGGGACTCACCCCTCCACTTT. Drawing the rest from reference TRBV9 and TRBJ1-6, the complete variable domain is DSGVTQTPKHLITATGQRVTLRCSPRSGDLSVYWYQQSLDQGLQFLIQYYNGEERAKGNILERFSAQQFPDLHSELNLSSLELGDSALYFCASSVVEGDSPLHFGNGTRLTVT.

The chain links TRBV5-5 to TRBJ2-1; 7 nucleotides match TRBD2. The CDR3 consists of 17 residues. Germline loops: CDR1 SGHKS, CDR2 YYEKEE (reference sequence). After removal of 0 bases from V and 2 bases from J, the junction contained 8 bases not matched to a gene. The CDR3 DNA sequence: TGTGCCAGCAGCTTGGCGGCTAGCGGACGAACCTACAATGAGCAGTTCTTC. Protein: CASSLAASGRTYNEQFF.

The rearrangement uses TRBV11-3 and TRBJ2-5; no firm D call. This CDR3 spans 13 amino acids. Trimming took 1 base from V and 4 from J, leaving 7 bases between them. The germline CDR1 and CDR2 sequences are SGHNT and YENEEA. As DNA, the CDR3 is TGTGCCAGCAGCTTAGGCCTACTAGAGACCCAGTACTTC. This codes for CASSLGLLETQYF.

The V call is TRBV15, the J call TRBJ2-7, with 15 bases aligning to TRBD2. Germline lookup yields CDR1 LNHNV and CDR2 YYDKDF (reference sequence). V was clipped by 0 bases and J by 3 bases; unmatched bases: 12. The CDR3 covers 20 residues. This CDR3 is CATSRDTRTSGRGQVYEQYF. The CDR3 nucleotides read TGTGCCACCAGCAGAGATACCCGGACTAGCGGGAGGGGCCAGGTCTACGAGCAGTACTTC.

The gene calls are TRBV9 and TRBJ2-1, with TRBD2 identical over 16 bases. Trimming cost V 6 bases and J 1 base; bases outside gene matches: 10. Germline CDR1 reads SGDLS; CDR2 reads YYNGEE. The CDR3 is 19 amino acids. The CDR3 sequence: CASTQGTSGRAGSYNEQFF. For the CDR3, the DNA is TGTGCCAGCACCCAAGGGACTAGCGGGAGGGCCGGGTCCTACAATGAGCAGTTCTTC.

This chain joins TRBV5-5 and TRBJ1-5; D unclear. Trimming shortened V by 0 bases and J by 1 base, and 8 bases separated the two germline ends. The CDR3 runs to 15 residues. From germline, CDR1 is SGHKS and CDR2 YYEKEE (reference sequence). CDR3 sequence (DNA): TGTGCCAGCAGCTTGGTGTCCGTCAGCAATCAGCCCCAGCATTTT. It is translated as CASSLVSVSNQPQHF.

Comment on this clone: It is likely a read error, because the conserved phenylalanine at the end of the CDR3 is missing. This rearrangement joins TRBV9 to TRBJ1-6; D unclear. Trimming removed 1 base at V and 10 bases at J, with 9 bases between. CDR3 length: 13 amino acids. In germline, CDR1 is SGDLS, CDR2 YYNGEE. CDR3 nucleotides: TGTGCCAGCAGCGTAAAATTTGACTCACCCCTCCACCTT. This encodes CASSVKFDSPLHL.

V is TRBV10-3 and J is TRBJ2-7; D possibly corresponds to TRBD1 (5 bases). The germline CDR1 and CDR2 sequences are ENHRY and SYGVKD. With 0 bases removed from V and 0 bases from J, the gap between germline ends came to 27 bases. The CDR3 extends over 21 amino acids. CDR3 residues: CAISESPLGQGRPFSSYEQYF. CDR3 coding DNA: TGTGCCATCAGTGAGTCCCCCTTGGGGCAGGGAAGGCCCTTTAGCTCCTACGAGCAGTACTTC.

The V and J genes are TRBV6-5 and TRBJ1-2; TRBD1 agrees at 8 bases. This CDR3 spans 15 amino acids. The ends lost 5 bases at V and 5 bases at J; junction bases unmatched: 10. CDR1 is MNHEY, CDR2 SVGAGI, per germline. The CDR3 DNA is TGTGCCAGCAGTCTCCAGGGGGCCCCAGCGTATGGCTACACCTTC. As protein: CASSLQGAPAYGYTF.

This chain's CDR3 is CASSFLPRQKETQYF. The CDR3 bases are TGTGCCAGCAGCTTTCTCCCGAGACAGAAAGAGACCCAGTACTTC. The gene calls are TRBV7-9 and TRBJ2-5, with D tentatively TRBD1 (5 bases). The V gene lost 3 bases and the J gene lost 3 bases, with 14 bases spanning the gap. The V gene's germline CDR1 is SEHNR and CDR2 FQNEAQ (reference sequence). CDR3 length equals 15 residues.

The sample holds a few counts of this clone. V and J are TRBV19 and TRBJ1-1, with D unresolved. This CDR3 has 15 amino acids. The ends were cut back, 7 bases at V and 0 bases at J, with 15 bases in the middle. The germline V gene encodes CDR1 LNHDA and CDR2 SQIVND (reference sequence). The CDR3 spells CASIERFKMNTEAFF. The DNA for the CDR3 is TGTGCCAGTATTGAGAGGTTTAAGATGAACACTGAAGCTTTCTTT.

The rearrangement links TRBV18 to TRBJ2-7, with D tentatively TRBD1 or TRBD2 (5 bases each). Trimming left V 4 bases short and J 5 bases short, with 6 bases between. This CDR3 is 11 amino acids long. Germline V gene sequence: CDR1 KGHSH, CDR2 LQKENI. This CDR3 is CASSRGDEQYF. DNA for the CDR3: TGTGCCAGCTCACGAGGGGACGAGCAGTACTTC. The full variable domain, with the rest looked up from reference TRBV18 and TRBJ2-7, is NAGVMQNPRHLVRRRGQEARLRCSPMKGHSHVYWYRQLPEEGLKFMVYLQKENIIDESGMPKERFSAEFPKEGPSILRIQQVVRGDSAAYFCASSRGDEQYFGPGTRLTVT.

This chain uses TRBV12-2 with TRBJ2-7; the D call of TRBD1 is as the table states it, not checked on the DNA. TRBV12-2 is annotated as a pseudogene. CDR3 size: 18 residues. CDR3 amino acids: CASRLGTPDFTPKYEQYF. Here the CDR3 DNA reads TGTGCAAGTCGCTTGGGGACACCCGATTTTACCCCAAAGTACGAGCAGTACTTC.

The V and J genes are TRBV19 and TRBJ1-5, with TRBD1 matching over 9 bases. The CDR3 extends over 15 amino acids. Germline-derived CDR1 and CDR2 are LNHDA and SQIVND (reference sequence). Losses at the gene ends were 2 bases for V and 7 bases for J; bases not matched to a gene: 6. CDR3 protein: CASSIPGQGRQPQHF. CDR3 sequence (DNA): TGTGCCAGTAGTATACCGGGACAGGGTAGGCAGCCCCAGCATTTT.

The chain has TRBV4-2 and TRBJ2-1; 13 positions match TRBD2. From germline, CDR1 is LGHNA and CDR2 YNFKEQ. The CDR3 is 16 residues long. Trimming took 1 base from V and 5 from J; bases not matched to a gene: 2. The CDR3 spells CASSQVGTSGNNEQFF. The CDR3 nucleotides read TGTGCCAGCAGCCAAGTTGGGACTAGCGGGAACAATGAGCAGTTCTTC.

This chain joins TRBV9 and TRBJ2-1; 8 bases are a match to TRBD1. V dropped 0 bases and J dropped 6; count of bases not matched to a gene: 8. Germline assignment: CDR1 SGDLS and CDR2 YYNGEE. The CDR3 spans 16 residues. CDR3 sequence reads: CASSVGGQGAFNEQFF. In nucleotides, the CDR3 is TGTGCCAGCAGCGTAGGAGGGCAGGGGGCTTTCAATGAGCAGTTCTTC. Looking up the rest from reference TRBV9 and TRBJ2-1 gives the full variable domain: DSGVTQTPKHLITATGQRVTLRCSPRSGDLSVYWYQQSLDQGLQFLIQYYNGEERAKGNILERFSAQQFPDLHSELNLSSLELGDSALYFCASSVGGQGAFNEQFFGPGTRLTVL.

This chain links TRBV18 with TRBJ2-7, with 9 positions matching TRBD1. The CDR3 loop spans 15 amino acids. CDR1 is KGHSH and CDR2 is LQKENI in the germline V gene. The V segment lost 4 bases and the J segment 6 bases; nucleotides outside the gene matches: 10. Written as DNA, the CDR3 is TGTGCCAGCTCACGGTTGGAACAGGGGGCTTCCGAGCAGTACTTC. As protein: CASSRLEQGASEQYF.

The rearrangement uses TRBV28 and TRBJ2-3, with TRBD2 identical over 9 bases. The CDR3 loop spans 18 amino acids. The V and J ends lost 5 bases and 0 bases, in that order; junction bases with no gene match: 12. Germline CDR1 and CDR2: MDHEN and SYDVKM. This CDR3 reads CASSRSLLAGASTDTQYF. The CDR3 DNA is TGTGCCAGCAGTCGATCCCTACTAGCGGGCGCTAGCACAGATACGCAGTATTTT.